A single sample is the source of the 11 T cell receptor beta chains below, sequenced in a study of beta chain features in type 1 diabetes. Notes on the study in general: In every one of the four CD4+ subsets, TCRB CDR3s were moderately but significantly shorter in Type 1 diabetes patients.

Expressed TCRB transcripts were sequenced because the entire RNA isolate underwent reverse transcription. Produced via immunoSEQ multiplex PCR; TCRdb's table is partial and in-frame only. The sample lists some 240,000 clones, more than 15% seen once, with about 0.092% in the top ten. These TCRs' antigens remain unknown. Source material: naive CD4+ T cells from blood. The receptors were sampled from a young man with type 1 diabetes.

Here the CDR3 reads CASSFGQGFSDTQYF. The CDR3 region has the DNA TGTGCCAGCAGCTTCGGACAGGGATTTTCAGATACGCAGTATTTT. The chain employs TRBV7-2 and TRBJ2-3, with 8 bases aligning to TRBD1. The V gene's germline CDR1 is SGHTA and CDR2 FQGNSA. With V trimmed by 3 bases and J by 4 bases, 6 bases remained unmatched. The CDR3 is 15 amino acids.

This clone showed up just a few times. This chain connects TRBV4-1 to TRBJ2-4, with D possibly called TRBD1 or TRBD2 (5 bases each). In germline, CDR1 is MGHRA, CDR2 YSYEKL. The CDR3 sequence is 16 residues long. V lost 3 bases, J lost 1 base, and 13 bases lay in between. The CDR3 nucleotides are TGCGCCAGCAGCCACCCTACTCGGGACGCCAAAAACATTCAGTACTTC. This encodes CASSHPTRDAKNIQYF.

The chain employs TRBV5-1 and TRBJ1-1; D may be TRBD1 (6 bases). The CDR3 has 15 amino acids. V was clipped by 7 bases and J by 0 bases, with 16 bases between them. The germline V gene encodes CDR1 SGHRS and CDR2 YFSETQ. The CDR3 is CASFGGGRLNTEAFF. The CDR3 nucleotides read TGCGCCAGCTTCGGAGGGGGACGGCTGAACACTGAAGCTTTCTTT.

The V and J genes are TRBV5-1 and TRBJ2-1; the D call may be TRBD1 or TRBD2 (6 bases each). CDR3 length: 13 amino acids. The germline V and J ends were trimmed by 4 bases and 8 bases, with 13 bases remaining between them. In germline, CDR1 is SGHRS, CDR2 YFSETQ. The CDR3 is CASSAVGGDEQFF. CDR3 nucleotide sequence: TGCGCCAGCAGCGCGGTCGGGGGCGATGAGCAGTTCTTC.

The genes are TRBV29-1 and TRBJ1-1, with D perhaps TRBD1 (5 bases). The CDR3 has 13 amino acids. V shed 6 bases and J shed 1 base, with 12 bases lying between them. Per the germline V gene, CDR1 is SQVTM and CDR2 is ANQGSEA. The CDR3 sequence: CSVGRTTNTEAFF. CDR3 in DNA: TGCAGCGTGGGACGGACAACGAACACTGAAGCTTTCTTT. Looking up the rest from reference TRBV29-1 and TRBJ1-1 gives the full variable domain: SAVISQKPSRDICQRGTSLTIQCQVDSQVTMMFWYRQQPGQSLTLIATANQGSEATYESGFVIDKFPISRPNLTFSTLTVSNMSPEDSSIYLCSVGRTTNTEAFFGQGTRLTVV.

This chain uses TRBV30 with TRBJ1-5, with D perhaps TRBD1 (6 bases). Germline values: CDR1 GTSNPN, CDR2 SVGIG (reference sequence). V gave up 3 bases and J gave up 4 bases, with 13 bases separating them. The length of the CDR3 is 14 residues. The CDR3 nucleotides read TGTGCCTGGAGGGTACAGGGAAGGAATCAGCCCCAGCATTTT. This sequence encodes CAWRVQGRNQPQHF.

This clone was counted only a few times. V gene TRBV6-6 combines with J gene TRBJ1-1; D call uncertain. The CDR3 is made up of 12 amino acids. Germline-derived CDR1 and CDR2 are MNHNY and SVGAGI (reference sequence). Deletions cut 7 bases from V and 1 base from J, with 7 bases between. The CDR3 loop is CASNEANTEAFF. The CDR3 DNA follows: TGTGCCAGCAACGAAGCGAACACTGAAGCTTTCTTT.

As DNA, the CDR3 is TGTGCCAGCAGCTTAGGGGCAGGAAAGAACACTGAAGCTTTCTTT. Amino acids: CASSLGAGKNTEAFF. This sequence joins TRBV11-2 and TRBJ1-1; no definite D call. CDR1 and CDR2 from the germline V gene are SGHAT and FQNNGV. Trimming left V 1 base short and J 1 base short, with 10 bases between. The CDR3 totals 15 residues.

As DNA, the CDR3 is TGTGCCTGGAGTGTAGGGAGGACAGGGGGATACTCTGGGGCCAACGTCCTGACTTTC. Translating gives CAWSVGRTGGYSGANVLTF. The chain is built from TRBV30 and TRBJ2-6, with 10 positions matching TRBD1. Germline V gene data show CDR1 as GTSNPN and CDR2 as SVGIG (reference sequence). V lost 0 bases to trimming and J lost 0 bases; unmatched junction nucleotides: 8. CDR3 length equals 19 residues.

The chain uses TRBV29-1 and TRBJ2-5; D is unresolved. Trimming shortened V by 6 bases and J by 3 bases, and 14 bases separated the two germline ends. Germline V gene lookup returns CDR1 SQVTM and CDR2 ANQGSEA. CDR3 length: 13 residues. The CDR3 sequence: CSVSKEMKETQYF. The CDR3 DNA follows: TGCAGCGTGTCAAAGGAAATGAAAGAGACCCAGTACTTC. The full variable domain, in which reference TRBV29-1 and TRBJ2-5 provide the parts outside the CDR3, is SAVISQKPSRDICQRGTSLTIQCQVDSQVTMMFWYRQQPGQSLTLIATANQGSEATYESGFVIDKFPISRPNLTFSTLTVSNMSPEDSSIYLCSVSKEMKETQYFGPGTRLLVL.

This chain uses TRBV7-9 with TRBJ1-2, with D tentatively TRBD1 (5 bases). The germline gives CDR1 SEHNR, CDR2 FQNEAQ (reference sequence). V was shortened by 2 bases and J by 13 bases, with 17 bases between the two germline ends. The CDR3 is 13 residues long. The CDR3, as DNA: TGTGCCAGCAGCTTATGGGAAGGGGAAGGGGCCACCTTC. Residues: CASSLWEGEGATF. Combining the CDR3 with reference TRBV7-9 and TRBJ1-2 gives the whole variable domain DTGVSQNPRHKITKRGQNVTFRCDPISEHNRLYWYRQTLGQGPEFLTYFQNEAQLEKSRLLSDRFSAERPKGSFSTLEIQRTEQGDSAMYLCASSLWEGEGATFGSGTRLTVV.